Below are 7 T cell receptor beta chains sequenced from a single sample in a study of T-cell reconstitution after alpha-beta-depleted transplantation in children. Unique molecular identifiers were incorporated into the prepared TCRbeta library. TCRdb redid the calling of the PCR reads with MiXCR, one entry per CDR3 protein. In the table there are more than 450,000 distinct CDR3 sequences, around 19% of which are singletons. The sequencing here drew on PBMCs from the stem cell graft donor, taken from the stem cell graft. The receptors derive from a human donor who donated a stem cell graft to a child with acute lymphoblastic leukemia.

This clonotype has a handful of counts. V is TRBV7-9 and J is TRBJ2-5; no firm D call. In germline, CDR1 is SEHNR, CDR2 FQNEAQ (reference sequence). This CDR3 comprises 16 residues. Trimming shortened V by 6 bases and J by 0 bases, and 17 bases separated the two germline ends. The CDR3 nucleotides are TGTGCCAGCAGAATCTCCTCGGGCAGCTACCAAGAGACCCAGTACTTC. This codes for CASRISSGSYQETQYF.

This clonotype was observed a handful of times. The chain couples TRBV11-2 to TRBJ1-1; D gene unclear. Trimming removed 5 bases at V and 7 bases at J, with 14 bases between. Germline V lookup: CDR1 SGHAT, CDR2 FQNNGV. CDR3 length equals 13 residues. The CDR3 loop reads CASSLRTFREAFF. In nucleotides, the CDR3 is TGTGCCAGCAGCCTCCGGACCTTTCGTGAAGCTTTCTTT.

V is TRBV7-9 and J is TRBJ2-7, with 12 positions matching TRBD2. The V gene end was trimmed by 6 bases and the J gene end by 2 bases; junction bases not matched to a gene: 5. This CDR3 spans 15 amino acids. Germline CDR1 reads SEHNR; CDR2 reads FQNEAQ (reference sequence). The CDR3 coding sequence is TGTGCCAGCAGGACGACTAGCGGGAGTCCCTACGAGCAGTACTTC. The encoded protein is CASRTTSGSPYEQYF. The complete variable domain, with remaining parts taken from reference TRBV7-9 and TRBJ2-7, reads DTGVSQNPRHKITKRGQNVTFRCDPISEHNRLYWYRQTLGQGPEFLTYFQNEAQLEKSRLLSDRFSAERPKGSFSTLEIQRTEQGDSAMYLCASRTTSGSPYEQYFGPGTRLTVT.

Worth noting for this clonotype: At one end the junction does not follow the germline gene, possibly because of a read error. The rearrangement links TRBV5-6 to TRBJ2-1; D is possibly TRBD2 (6 bases). The CDR3 loop spans 16 amino acids. Germline V gives CDR1 SGHDT, CDR2 YYEEEE. The CDR3 reads CAISLSIGGSYNEQFF. The CDR3 bases are TGTGCCATCAGCTTGTCTATCGGGGGCTCCTACAATGAGCAGTTCTTC.

V and J are TRBV4-1 and TRBJ2-7, with 12 bases matching TRBD2. Per the germline V gene, CDR1 is MGHRA and CDR2 is YSYEKL. The CDR3 covers 18 residues. J lost 7 bases, V lost 2 bases, and 15 bases had no gene match. DNA for the CDR3: TGCGCCAGCAGCCAAATTCCCCGTAGACTAGCGGGGGTTTCTGAGCAGTACTTC. This codes for CASSQIPRRLAGVSEQYF.

This clonotype was counted only a few times. The chain employs TRBV19 and TRBJ2-7, with D perhaps TRBD2 (6 bases). Germline assignment: CDR1 LNHDA and CDR2 SQIVND (reference sequence). Trimming pared 1 base from V and 2 bases from J, leaving 12 bases between. This CDR3 region has 15 residues. The CDR3 sequence is CASSIGSGWTYEQYF. In nucleotides, the CDR3 is TGTGCCAGTAGTATAGGAAGCGGGTGGACCTACGAGCAGTACTTC.

The chain is built from TRBV21-1 and TRBJ2-7. TRBV21-1 represents a pseudogene. This CDR3 region has 10 residues. CDR3 amino acids: CASLRSEQYF. The DNA for the CDR3 is TGTGCCAGCCTTCGTTCCGAGCAGTACTTC.